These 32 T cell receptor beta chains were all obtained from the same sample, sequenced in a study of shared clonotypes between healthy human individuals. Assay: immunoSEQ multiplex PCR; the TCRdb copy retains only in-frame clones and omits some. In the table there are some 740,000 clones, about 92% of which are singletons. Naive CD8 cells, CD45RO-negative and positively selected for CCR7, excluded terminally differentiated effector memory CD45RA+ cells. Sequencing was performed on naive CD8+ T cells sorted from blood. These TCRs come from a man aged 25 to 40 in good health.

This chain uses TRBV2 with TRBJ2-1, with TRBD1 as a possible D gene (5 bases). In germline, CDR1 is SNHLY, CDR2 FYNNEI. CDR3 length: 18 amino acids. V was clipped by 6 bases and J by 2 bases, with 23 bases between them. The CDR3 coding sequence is TGTGCCAGCAGGGACCCCCGGACCTCCGGACAACCCTACAATGAGCAGTTCTTC. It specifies CASRDPRTSGQPYNEQFF.

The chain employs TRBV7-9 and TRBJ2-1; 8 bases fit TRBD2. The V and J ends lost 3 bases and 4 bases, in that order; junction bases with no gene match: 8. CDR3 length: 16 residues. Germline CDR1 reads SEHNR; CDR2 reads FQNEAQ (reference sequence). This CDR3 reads CASSFPTSGPYNEQFF. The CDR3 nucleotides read TGTGCCAGCAGCTTTCCAACTAGCGGTCCTTACAATGAGCAGTTCTTC.

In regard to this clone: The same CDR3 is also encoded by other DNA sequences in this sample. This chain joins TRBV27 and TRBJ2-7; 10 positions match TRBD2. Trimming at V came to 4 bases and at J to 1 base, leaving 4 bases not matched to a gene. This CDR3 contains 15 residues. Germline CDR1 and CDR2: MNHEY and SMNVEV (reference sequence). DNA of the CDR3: TGTGCCAGCAGTTCCCGGACTAGCGGTTCCTACGAGCAGTACTTC. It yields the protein CASSSRTSGSYEQYF.

For the CDR3, the DNA is TGTGCCAGCAGCGCTCGACCCTATGGCTACACCTTC. Protein product: CASSARPYGYTF. V is TRBV9 and J is TRBJ1-2; D is unresolved. The germline CDR1 and CDR2 sequences are SGDLS and YYNGEE. This CDR3 has 12 residues. Trimming took off 3 bases at V and 4 bases at J, with 7 bases between the two ends.

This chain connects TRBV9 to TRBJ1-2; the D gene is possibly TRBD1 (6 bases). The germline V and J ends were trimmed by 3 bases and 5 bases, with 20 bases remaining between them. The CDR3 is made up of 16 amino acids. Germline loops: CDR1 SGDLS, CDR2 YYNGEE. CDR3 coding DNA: TGTGCCAGCAGCGCCCCGGCGGGTGGACAGACTTATGGCTACACCTTC. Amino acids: CASSAPAGGQTYGYTF.

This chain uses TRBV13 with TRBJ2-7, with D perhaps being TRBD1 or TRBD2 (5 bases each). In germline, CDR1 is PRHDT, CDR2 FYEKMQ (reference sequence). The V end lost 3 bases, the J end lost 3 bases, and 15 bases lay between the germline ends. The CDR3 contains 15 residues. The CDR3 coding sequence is TGTGCCAGCAGCTTGACGGGGCTAGCAAGCTACGAGCAGTACTTC. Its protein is CASSLTGLASYEQYF.

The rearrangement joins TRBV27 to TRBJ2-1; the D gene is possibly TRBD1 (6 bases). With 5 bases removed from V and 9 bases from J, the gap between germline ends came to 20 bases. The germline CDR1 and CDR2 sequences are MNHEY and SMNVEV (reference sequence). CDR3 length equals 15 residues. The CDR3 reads CASSPGTLERGEQFF. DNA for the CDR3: TGTGCCAGCAGTCCGGGGACACTCGAAAGGGGTGAGCAGTTCTTC.

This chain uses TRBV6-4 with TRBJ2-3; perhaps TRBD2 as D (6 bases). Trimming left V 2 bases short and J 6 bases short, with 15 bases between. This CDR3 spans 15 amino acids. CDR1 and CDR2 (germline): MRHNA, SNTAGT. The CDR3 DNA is TGTGCCAGCAGTGACCTCAGCGGGCCTGTGGATACGCAGTATTTT. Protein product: CASSDLSGPVDTQYF.

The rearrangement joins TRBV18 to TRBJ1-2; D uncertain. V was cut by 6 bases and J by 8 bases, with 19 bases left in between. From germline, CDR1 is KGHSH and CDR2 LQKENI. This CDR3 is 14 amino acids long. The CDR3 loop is CASSGDGGAWGYTF. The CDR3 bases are TGTGCCAGCTCCGGAGATGGAGGAGCCTGGGGCTACACCTTC.

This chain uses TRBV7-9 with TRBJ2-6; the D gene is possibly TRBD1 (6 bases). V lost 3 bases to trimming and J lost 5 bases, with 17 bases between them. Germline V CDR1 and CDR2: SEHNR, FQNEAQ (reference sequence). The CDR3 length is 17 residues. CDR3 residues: CASSFRFSQGWANVLTF. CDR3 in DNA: TGTGCCAGCAGCTTCAGATTCAGCCAGGGGTGGGCCAACGTCCTGACTTTC.

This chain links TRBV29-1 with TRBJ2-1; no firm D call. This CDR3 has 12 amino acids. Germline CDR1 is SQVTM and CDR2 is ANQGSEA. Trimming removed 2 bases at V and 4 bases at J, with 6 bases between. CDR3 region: CSVEWRYNEQFF. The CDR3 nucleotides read TGCAGCGTTGAATGGAGATACAATGAGCAGTTCTTC.

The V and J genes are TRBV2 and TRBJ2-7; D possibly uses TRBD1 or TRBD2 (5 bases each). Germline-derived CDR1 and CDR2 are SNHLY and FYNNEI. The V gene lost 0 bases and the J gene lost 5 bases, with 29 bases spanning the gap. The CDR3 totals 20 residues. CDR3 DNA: TGTGCCAGCAGTGAAGCCGTTGGTGGGGACGACCACTCCAGGCAGCACGAGCAGTACTTC. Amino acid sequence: CASSEAVGGDDHSRQHEQYF.

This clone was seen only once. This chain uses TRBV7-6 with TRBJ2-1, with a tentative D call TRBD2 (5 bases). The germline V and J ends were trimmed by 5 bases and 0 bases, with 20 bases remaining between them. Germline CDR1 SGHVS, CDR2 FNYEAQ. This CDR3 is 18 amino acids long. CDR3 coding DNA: TGTGCCAGCAGCCCCCATCGGGGTAGCGCCTACTCCTACAATGAGCAGTTCTTC. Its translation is CASSPHRGSAYSYNEQFF.

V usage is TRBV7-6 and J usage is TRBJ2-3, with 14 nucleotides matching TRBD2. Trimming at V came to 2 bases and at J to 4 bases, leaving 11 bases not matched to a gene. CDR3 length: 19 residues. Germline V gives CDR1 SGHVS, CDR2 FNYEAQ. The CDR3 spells CASSLQGLAGGTAPDTQYF. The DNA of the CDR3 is TGTGCCAGCAGCTTACAAGGACTAGCGGGAGGCACCGCGCCAGATACGCAGTATTTT.

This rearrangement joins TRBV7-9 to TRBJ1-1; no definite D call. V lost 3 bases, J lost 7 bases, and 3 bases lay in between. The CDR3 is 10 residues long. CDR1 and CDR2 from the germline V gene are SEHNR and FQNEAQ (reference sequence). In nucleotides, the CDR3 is TGTGCCAGCAGCTTCGGTGAAGCTTTCTTT. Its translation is CASSFGEAFF.

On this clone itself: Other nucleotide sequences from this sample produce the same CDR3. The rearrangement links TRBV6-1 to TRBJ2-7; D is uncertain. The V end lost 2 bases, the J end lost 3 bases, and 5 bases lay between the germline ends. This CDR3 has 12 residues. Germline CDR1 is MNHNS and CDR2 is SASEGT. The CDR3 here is CASSETNYEQYF. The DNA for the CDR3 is TGTGCCAGCAGTGAAACAAACTACGAGCAGTACTTC.

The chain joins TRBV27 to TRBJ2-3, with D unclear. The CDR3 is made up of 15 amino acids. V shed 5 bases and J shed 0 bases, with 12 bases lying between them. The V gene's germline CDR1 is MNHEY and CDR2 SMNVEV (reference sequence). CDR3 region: CASSVGVSSTDTQYF. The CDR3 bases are TGTGCCAGCAGTGTGGGCGTATCTAGCACAGATACGCAGTATTTT.

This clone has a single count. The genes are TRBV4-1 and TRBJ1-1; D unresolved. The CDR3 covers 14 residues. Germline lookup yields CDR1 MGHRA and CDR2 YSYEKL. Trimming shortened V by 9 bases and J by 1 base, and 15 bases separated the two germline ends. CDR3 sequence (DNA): TGCGCCAGTATCCAAACTACTGGGAACACTGAAGCTTTCTTT. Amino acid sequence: CASIQTTGNTEAFF.

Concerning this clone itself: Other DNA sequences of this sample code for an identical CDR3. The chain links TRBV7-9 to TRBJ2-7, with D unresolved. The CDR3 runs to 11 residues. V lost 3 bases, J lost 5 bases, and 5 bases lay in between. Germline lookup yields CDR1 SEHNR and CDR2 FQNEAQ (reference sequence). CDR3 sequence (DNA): TGTGCCAGCAGCTTGCTTGACGAGCAGTACTTC. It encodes CASSLLDEQYF.

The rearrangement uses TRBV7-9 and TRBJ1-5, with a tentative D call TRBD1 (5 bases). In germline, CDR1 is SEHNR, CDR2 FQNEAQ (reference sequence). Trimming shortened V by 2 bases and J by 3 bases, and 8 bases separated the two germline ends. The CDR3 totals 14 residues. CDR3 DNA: TGTGCCAGCAGCTTACAGGGCTACAATCAGCCCCAGCATTTT. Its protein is CASSLQGYNQPQHF.

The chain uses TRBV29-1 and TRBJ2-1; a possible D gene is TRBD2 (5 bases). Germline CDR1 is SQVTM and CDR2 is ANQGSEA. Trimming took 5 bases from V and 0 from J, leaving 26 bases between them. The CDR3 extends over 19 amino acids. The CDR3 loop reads CSVHPRVSDSVRSYNEQFF. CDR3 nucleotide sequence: TGCAGCGTTCACCCGCGGGTCTCTGATTCGGTCCGCTCCTACAATGAGCAGTTCTTC.

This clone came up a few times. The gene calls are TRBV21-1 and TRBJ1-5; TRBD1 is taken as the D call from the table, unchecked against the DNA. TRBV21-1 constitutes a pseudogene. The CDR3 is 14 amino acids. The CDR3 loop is CASSNYSGGQPQHF. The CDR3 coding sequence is TGTGCCAGCAGCAATTATTCAGGGGGACAGCCCCAGCATTTT.

CDR3 sequence (DNA): TGCGCCAGCAGCGAGGAGGGGGGCCTCAGTCCAGATACGCAGTATTTT. Residues: CASSEEGGLSPDTQYF. This chain joins TRBV5-1 and TRBJ2-3; D possibly matches TRBD1 or TRBD2 (6 bases each). In germline, CDR1 is SGHRS, CDR2 YFSETQ. V was clipped by 4 bases and J by 4 bases, with 19 bases between them. CDR3 length equals 16 residues.

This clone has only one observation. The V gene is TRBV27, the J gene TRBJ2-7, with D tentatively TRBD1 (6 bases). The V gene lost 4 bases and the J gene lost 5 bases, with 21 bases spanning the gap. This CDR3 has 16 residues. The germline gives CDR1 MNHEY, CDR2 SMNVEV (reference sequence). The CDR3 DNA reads TGTGCCAGCAGTTCGGGGATAGGGGGTTTTTACGACGAGCAGTACTTC. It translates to CASSSGIGGFYDEQYF.

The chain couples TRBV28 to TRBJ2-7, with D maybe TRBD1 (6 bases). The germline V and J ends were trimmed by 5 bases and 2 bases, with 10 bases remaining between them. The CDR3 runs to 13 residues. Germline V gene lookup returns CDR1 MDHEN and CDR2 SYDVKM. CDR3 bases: TGTGCCAGCAGTGGGACAACCCCCTACGAGCAGTACTTC. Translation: CASSGTTPYEQYF.

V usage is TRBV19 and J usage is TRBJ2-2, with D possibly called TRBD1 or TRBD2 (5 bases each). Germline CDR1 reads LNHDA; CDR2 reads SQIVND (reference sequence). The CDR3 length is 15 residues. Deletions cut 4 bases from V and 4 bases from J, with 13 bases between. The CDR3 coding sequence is TGTGCCAGTAGTACTCCCGGGACCACCACCGGGGAGCTGTTTTTT. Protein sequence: CASSTPGTTTGELFF.

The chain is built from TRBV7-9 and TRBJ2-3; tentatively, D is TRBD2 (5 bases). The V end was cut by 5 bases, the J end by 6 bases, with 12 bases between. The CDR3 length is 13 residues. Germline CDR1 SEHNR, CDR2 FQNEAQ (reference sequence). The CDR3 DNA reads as TGTGCCAGCAGCCGTAGCGAAATTGATACGCAGTATTTT. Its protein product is CASSRSEIDTQYF.

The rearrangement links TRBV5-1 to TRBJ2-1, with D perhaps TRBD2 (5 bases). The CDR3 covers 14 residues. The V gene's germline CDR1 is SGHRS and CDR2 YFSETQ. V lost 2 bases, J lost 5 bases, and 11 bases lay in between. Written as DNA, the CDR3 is TGCGCCAGCAGCTTAGCGGAAGGGAACAATGAGCAGTTCTTC. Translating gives CASSLAEGNNEQFF.

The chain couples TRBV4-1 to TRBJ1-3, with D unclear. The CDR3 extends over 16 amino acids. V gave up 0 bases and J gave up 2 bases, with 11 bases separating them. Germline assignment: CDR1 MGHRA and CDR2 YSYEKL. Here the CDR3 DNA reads TGCGCCAGCAGCCAAGATCTTGGGAACACTGGAAACACCATATATTTT. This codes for CASSQDLGNTGNTIYF.

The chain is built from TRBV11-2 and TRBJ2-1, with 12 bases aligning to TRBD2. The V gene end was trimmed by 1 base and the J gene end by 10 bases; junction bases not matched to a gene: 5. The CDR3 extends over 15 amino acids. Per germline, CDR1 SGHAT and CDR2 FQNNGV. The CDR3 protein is CASSLGTSGTREQFF. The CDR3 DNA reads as TGTGCCAGCAGCTTAGGGACTAGCGGGACTAGGGAGCAGTTCTTC.

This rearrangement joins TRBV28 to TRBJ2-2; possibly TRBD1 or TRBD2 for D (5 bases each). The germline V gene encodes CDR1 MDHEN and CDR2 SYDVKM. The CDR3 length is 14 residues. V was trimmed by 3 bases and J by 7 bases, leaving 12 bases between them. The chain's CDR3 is CASSLGVVDGELFF. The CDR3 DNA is TGTGCCAGCAGTTTGGGGGTTGTGGACGGGGAGCTGTTTTTT.

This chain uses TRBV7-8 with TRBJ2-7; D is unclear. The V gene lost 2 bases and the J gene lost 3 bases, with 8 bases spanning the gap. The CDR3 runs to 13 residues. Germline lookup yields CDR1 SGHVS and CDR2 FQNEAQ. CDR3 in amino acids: CASSLPLNYEQYF. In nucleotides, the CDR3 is TGTGCCAGCAGCTTACCCCTGAACTACGAGCAGTACTTC. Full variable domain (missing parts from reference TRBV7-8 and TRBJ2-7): GAGVSQSPRYKVAKRGQDVALRCDPISGHVSLFWYQQALGQGPEFLTYFQNEAQLDKSGLPSDRFFAERPEGSVSTLKIQRTQQEDSAVYLCASSLPLNYEQYFGPGTRLTVT.